Reported below is one TCR beta chain. What antigen it recognizes has not been identified. Base qualities are missing; no much larger clone stands one base away. These data belong to a study of cytomegalovirus exposure and HLA in healthy donors (TCRdb year 2017). Regarding the study in general: An earlier analysis of around 600 of the donors reported 250 to 300 Gb of sequence data and some 120 million unique TCR beta sequences from roughly 200 million T cells. HLA typing included class I and class II loci at four-digit resolution. Of the roughly 400 genotyped donors, 80% to 90% were placed in the genetic ancestry cluster associated with self-reported Caucasian donors. An early release covering just under 650 HLA-typed donors comprised approximately 300 gigabases of sequencing data and around 85 million unique TCR sequences. In an earlier analysis of roughly 540 of the donors, high-throughput TCR beta sequencing was used to judge whether each TCR beta V gene segment behaved as functional or pseudogenic. A later genetic analysis took genome-wide SNP genotypes for about 65% of the 666 donors and used that subset as a discovery cohort. Along with the 666-subject first cohort, a separate validation cohort of over a hundred different subjects was used. All discovery cohort repertoires had been generated on a single sequencing platform. Rather than using new phenotypic data, the later analysis identified candidate immune exposures from TCR beta sequences and from how often those sequences occurred across donors. The study aimed to test whether cataloging public T cell receptors could reveal signatures of past pathogen exposure. The study used immunosequencing to profile the T cell repertoires of approximately 650 subjects and linked those repertoires to cytomegalovirus serostatus. Typing coverage varied by locus: roughly 629-630 donors for A, B, C, DRB1 and DQB1; about 520 for DQA1; about 590 for DPA1; approximately 450 for DPB1. To study patterns of TCR occurrence, a later analysis re-analyzed previously published TCR beta repertoires from 500 to 850 donors and added high-resolution HLA genotyping. On average, over 200,000 unique TCR beta nucleotide sequences were sequenced per donor among 300 to 500 genotyped donors of the cohort, with 15% to 20% of those sequences being non-productive. To predict cytomegalovirus infection status, the study brought together high-throughput TCR immunosequencing, statistical association of individual TCRs with disease status, and machine learning. Because of strong linkage in the cohort, roughly five DR-DQ haplotypes were treated as single units for association and clustering. Donor age, sex, ethnicity and CMV serostatus were compiled together with the repertoire data.

The paper as a whole reports these results and caveats: In this cohort, only TCR beta chains were sequenced, and detectable features were limited by the absence of alpha or paired-chain data. Because counts were too low, fewer than 20 rarely observed V segments, including chromosome 9 orphons, were excluded from the earlier analysis of roughly 580 of the donors. At a false discovery rate of 0.05, a later analysis linked about 16,000 TCR beta sequences to specific HLA alleles. According to a later analysis, TCR association rates differed among HLA loci, with DRB1 alleles showing the most associated TCRs and HLA-C alleles showing the fewest. A later analysis reported that several top co-occurrence clusters appeared linked to parvovirus B19, influenza, CMV and Epstein-Barr virus. Presence/absence analyses assumed roughly uniform sequencing depth across donors, an assumption that may not hold. According to a later analysis, most CMV-associated TCR beta chains appeared to be HLA-restricted, and the HLA associations seemed to be driven largely by CMV exposure. Strong co-occurrence of HLA alleles, especially DR and DQ, made assigning TCR associations to individual alleles difficult. A further reported finding was that TCR beta sequences accurately predicted the HLA-A and HLA-B alleles for most subjects in the first cohort. A few of the identified cytomegalovirus-associated TCR beta chains were confirmed in vitro to be specific for cytomegalovirus antigens. In a later analysis, HLA-associated TCR beta chains were found to be more clonally expanded and to have lower generation probabilities than equally common non-associated chains. An association between a missense DCLRE1C variant and V-gene and J-gene trimming of TCR beta chains was found in a later genetic analysis and replicated in an independent cohort. The authors suggested that the approach could potentially be extended to other disease states and immunological phenotypes. Across donors, most TCR sequences were observed very rarely, whereas some public TCRs were present in many individuals. The 87-base-pair reads could not distinguish some IMGT-functional V segments, including TRBV6-2 and TRBV6-3, so those segments were excluded. The only immune exposure information available for the cohort was CMV serostatus. The study listed 164 TCR beta chains as associated with cytomegalovirus. A cluster of highly shared sequence variants was judged likely to represent a technical artifact of the sequencing pipeline. An earlier analysis of some 590 of the donors showed that most TCR beta V segments appeared in productive rearrangements either about 87% or about 30% of the time, which broadly matched IMGT annotations. Cytomegalovirus status was reported to be diagnosed by the classifier with high specificity and sensitivity in both the original and validation cohorts. According to a later genetic analysis, donors in an Asian-associated ancestry cluster had fewer N-insertions in productive TCRs than the roughly 660-donor mean. Linkage disequilibrium might explain the correlated functional status among segregating V segments, but an unknown experimental factor could not be excluded. Because some donors lacked HLA typing at each locus, the association tests relied only on the typed subset.

Libraries were made using the immunoSEQ multiplex PCR assay. A mixture of 60 forward primers for TCR Vbeta segments and 13 reverse primers for TCR Jbeta segments was used in the multiplex PCR. Amplification of the CDR3 region of rearranged TCR beta genes was performed with a multiplex PCR assay on genomic DNA. On the Illumina HiSeq System, the amplified TCR beta libraries were sequenced as 87-base-pair reads. Processing in the source paper ran as follows. Across the roughly 700 repertoires, a later analysis counted roughly 84 million unique TCR beta chains, around 11 million of which were shared by at least two donors. Raw reads were error-corrected and collapsed into unique sequences by a nearest-neighbor algorithm in which closely related sequences were merged to remove PCR and sequencing errors. V, D and J gene segments were assigned by aligning CDR3 sequences to IMGT reference sequences. Each retained sequence needed at least a six-nucleotide match to both a V gene segment and a J gene segment. Rearrangements were classified as productive when the CDR3 lacked stop codons and remained in frame with V and J, and all other rearrangements were classified as non-productive. CDR3 was defined according to IMGT convention as the region running from the second conserved V-encoded cysteine to the conserved J-encoded phenylalanine. In an earlier analysis of 587 of the donors, sequences lacking an unambiguous match to a single V gene segment were excluded. In an earlier analysis of 450 to 750 of the donors, a V segment was called functional when productive rearrangements were above 56.7%, and segregating when the standard deviation between donors exceeded 5%. A statistical classification framework was developed to diagnose cytomegalovirus status using the catalog of TCR beta chain sequences. V and J gene assignment, in a later analysis, came from comparing TCR nucleotide sequences with IMGT/GENE-DB human TR gene sequences. In a later analysis, CDR3 sequences and most-parsimonious VDJ recombination scenarios were assigned using the TCRdist pipeline. In a later analysis, every TCR beta chain was defined by the combination of its CDR3 amino acid sequence and its V-gene family, and reads without a unique V-gene family were dropped. A later analysis removed 500 to 600 highly shared, low-generation-probability nucleotide sequences to deal with suspected cross-contamination and a sequencing artifact. For each public chain, a later analysis derived a clonal expansion index from normalized ranks of inferred template counts within each repertoire. In a later analysis, generation probabilities were computed with a VDJ recombination model fitted to out-of-frame rearrangements, and the resulting probabilities were checked against IGoR. A later analysis scored TCR-TCR, TCR-HLA and TCR-CMV co-occurrence with hypergeometric tests, applying a repertoire-size bias correction to TCR pairs. A later analysis estimated false discovery rates by permuting HLA or CMV assignments 20 times. In a later analysis, co-occurring TCRs were grouped using DBSCAN, with TCRdist sequence similarity added in when clustering inside HLA-allele-positive subsets. Repertoires with fewer than 30,000 or more than 120,000 public chains were left out of co-occurrence clustering, as were about 5 repertoires with anomalous nucleotide sharing. TCRdb holds this immuneACCESS table with in-frame rearrangements only. Some clones are missing; in checked studies, unresolved V genes explain under half, and the rest has no known cause. V and J calls and clone size come straight from that table; D and trimming were deduced from the DNA. The sample table holds roughly 180,000 clones, of which 80% to 90% were seen once. Of the sample, approximately 0.8% falls within the top ten clones.

The cohort consisted of some 670 healthy bone marrow donors. At the time of sampling, every cohort member was nominally healthy, though immune exposures that went unrecorded were likely present. The donor tested CMV seronegative and was one of the 352 seronegative cohort members. Every donor gave a peripheral blood sample, and the peripheral blood mononuclear cells from that sample were used for TCR beta sequencing. The Qiagen DNeasy Blood Extraction Kit was used to extract genomic DNA from the blood cell samples. The CDR3, cysteine through phenylalanine, is 15 amino acids long. Left in the record is the CDR3 DNA by itself, 45 bases read in frame from the first base. CDR1 and CDR2 are drawn from the germline V gene: SGHAT, FQNNGV. Deletion took 2 bases off V and 8 bases off J, with a span of 13 bases between the germline ends.

The specimen was PBMCs. The clonotype originates from a woman younger than 30 in good health and CMV-seronegative. Rearrangement joined TRBV11-2 to TRBJ1-6; the D gene is perhaps TRBD1, from 5 matching bases. The DNA is as follows: TGTGCCAGCAGCTTACGGTTGGGGGAGGATTCACCCCTCCACTTT. This codes for CASSLRLGEDSPLHF.